Listed here are 30 T cell receptor beta chains from one sample, sequenced in a study of T-cell reconstitution after alpha-beta-depleted transplantation in children. Preparation of the TCRbeta library was carried out with unique molecular identifiers. TCRdb redid the calling of the PCR reads with MiXCR, one entry per CDR3 protein. Of about 870,000 distinct CDR3 sequences listed, roughly 15% are singletons. Sequencing used PBMCs, mostly from graft donor cells, obtained 360 days after TCRalphabeta/CD19-depleted stem cell transplant. The receptors shown here come from a male patient between 10 and 17 years old who had a stem cell transplant for acute lymphoblastic leukemia, so the T cells may come from the graft donor.

The chain recombines TRBV5-1 with TRBJ1-4; maybe TRBD1 (5 bases). The CDR3 sequence is 13 residues long. Deletions cut 0 bases from V and 11 bases from J, with 11 bases between. Germline V lookup: CDR1 SGHRS, CDR2 YFSETQ. The CDR3 DNA sequence: TGCGCCAGCAGCTTGGTGTCGCGGGGGAAACTGTTTTTT. This gives the protein CASSLVSRGKLFF.

This chain links TRBV5-1 with TRBJ1-5, with a possible D match to TRBD1 (6 bases). This CDR3 is built from 14 residues. Looked up from germline, CDR1 is SGHRS and CDR2 is YFSETQ. Deletions cut 0 bases from V and 7 bases from J, with 11 bases between. CDR3 sequence reads: CASSLEGGLQPQHF. The DNA of the CDR3 is TGCGCCAGCAGCTTGGAGGGGGGGCTACAGCCCCAGCATTTT.

The chain employs TRBV7-2 and TRBJ2-5; no clear D. The CDR3 consists of 13 residues. V dropped 5 bases and J dropped 5 bases, with 12 bases sitting between them. Germline CDR1 and CDR2: SGHTA and FQGNSA. CDR3 DNA: TGTGCCAGCAGCCCTAAAAACGGGGAGACCCAGTACTTC. This gives the protein CASSPKNGETQYF. The complete variable domain, with remaining parts taken from reference TRBV7-2 and TRBJ2-5, reads GAGVSQSPSNKVTEKGKDVELRCDPISGHTALYWYRQSLGQGLEFLIYFQGNSAPDKSGLPSDRFSAERTGGSVSTLTIQRTQQEDSAVYLCASSPKNGETQYFGPGTRLLVL.

V is TRBV5-5 and J is TRBJ2-3, with D uncertain. The germline V and J ends were trimmed by 2 bases and 6 bases, with 7 bases remaining between them. There are 12 residues in the CDR3. CDR1 and CDR2 from the germline V gene are SGHKS and YYEKEE (reference sequence). CDR3 DNA: TGTGCCAGCAGCTTTGAAACCGATACGCAGTATTTT. Its protein product is CASSFETDTQYF.

This clonotype was detected only a few times. J is TRBJ2-3 and V is TRBV13; D is uncertain. V was clipped by 3 bases and J by 7 bases, with 8 bases between them. Germline CDR1 is PRHDT and CDR2 is FYEKMQ (reference sequence). CDR3 length equals 12 residues. CDR3 sequence: CASSLNGNTQYF. The CDR3 DNA follows: TGTGCCAGCAGCTTGAATGGAAATACGCAGTATTTT.

This clonotype has a handful of counts. The V call is TRBV4-1, the J call TRBJ2-1, with TRBD2 matching 13 bases. There are 19 residues in the CDR3. The germline CDR1 and CDR2 sequences are MGHRA and YSYEKL. With 2 bases clipped from V and 1 base from J, the junction kept 8 bases outside the gene matches. CDR3 DNA: TGCGCCAGCAGCCAACTTGGACTAGCGGGAGTTCAGTCCTACAATGAGCAGTTCTTC. Its protein is CASSQLGLAGVQSYNEQFF.

The CDR3 is CASSLAGLVSTYEQYF. The CDR3 coding sequence is TGTGCCAGCAGCTTAGCGGGGCTAGTCTCTACCTACGAGCAGTACTTC. V usage is TRBV7-9 and J usage is TRBJ2-7; D possibly corresponds to TRBD1 (5 bases). In germline, CDR1 is SEHNR, CDR2 FQNEAQ (reference sequence). The V end was cut by 0 bases, the J end by 2 bases, with 14 bases between. CDR3 length equals 16 residues.

This clonotype was counted only a few times. The chain is built from TRBV11-2 and TRBJ2-6; TRBD2 might be the D (5 bases). Germline CDR1 reads SGHAT; CDR2 reads FQNNGV. The CDR3 totals 16 residues. Trimming shortened V by 3 bases and J by 0 bases, and 9 bases separated the two germline ends. This CDR3 is CASSLGATSGANVLTF. CDR3 in DNA: TGTGCCAGCAGCTTGGGAGCCACCTCTGGGGCCAACGTCCTGACTTTC.

V gene TRBV11-1 combines with J gene TRBJ1-2, with 10 bases fitting TRBD1. The CDR3 loop spans 17 amino acids. Germline V CDR1 and CDR2: SGHAT, FQDESV (reference sequence). The ends lost 5 bases at V and 1 base at J; junction bases unmatched: 10. CDR3 region: CASSKGQGPTLNYGYTF. The CDR3 DNA reads as TGTGCCAGCAGCAAGGGACAGGGGCCAACTCTTAACTATGGCTACACCTTC.

The rearrangement joins TRBV5-1 to TRBJ1-2; 7 bases agree with TRBD1. There are 15 residues in the CDR3. CDR1 and CDR2 from the germline V gene are SGHRS and YFSETQ. Trimming cost V 4 bases and J 2 bases; bases outside gene matches: 8. The CDR3 is CASSGPDRTNYGYTF. In DNA, the CDR3 is TGCGCCAGCAGCGGGCCGGACAGGACAAACTATGGCTACACCTTC.

The rearrangement links TRBV5-6 to TRBJ2-1; 12 bases align to TRBD2. Germline V gene lookup returns CDR1 SGHDT and CDR2 YYEEEE. Germline trimming cut 0 bases from V and 9 bases from J; bases unmatched to any gene: 4. The CDR3 totals 15 residues. CDR3 DNA sequence: TGTGCCAGCAGCTTGGAACTAGCGGGAGGTGTTGAGCAGTTCTTC. This gives the protein CASSLELAGGVEQFF.

The chain uses TRBV4-1 and TRBJ1-3, with TRBD1 identical over 9 bases. The germline V gene encodes CDR1 MGHRA and CDR2 YSYEKL. The V and J ends lost 4 bases and 5 bases, in that order; junction bases with no gene match: 9. The CDR3 has 16 residues. DNA of the CDR3: TGCGCCAGCAGCCCCCCTAACAGGGGGCGGCGAAACACCATATATTTT. This sequence encodes CASSPPNRGRRNTIYF.

This clonotype was seen only a few times. V is TRBV7-6 and J is TRBJ2-3; tentatively, D is TRBD1 (5 bases). There are 14 residues in the CDR3. The V and J ends lost 2 bases and 4 bases respectively, with 10 bases between them. Germline CDR1 reads SGHVS; CDR2 reads FNYEAQ. CDR3 loop: CASSLMGLADTQYF. CDR3 DNA: TGTGCCAGCAGCTTAATGGGGCTGGCAGATACGCAGTATTTT.

The rearrangement uses TRBV24-1 and TRBJ2-3; TRBD1 matches at 7 bases. Germline V gene data show CDR1 as KGHDR and CDR2 as SFDVKD. The CDR3 is 17 residues long. Trimming at V came to 4 bases and at J to 1 base, leaving 10 bases not matched to a gene. The CDR3 bases are TGTGCCACCAGTGACCCTCGGACAGGAACTGGCACAGATACGCAGTATTTT. Translating it yields CATSDPRTGTGTDTQYF.

This clonotype occurred many times. The chain links TRBV29-1 to TRBJ2-1; D gene unclear. The germline gives CDR1 SQVTM, CDR2 ANQGSEA. The CDR3 has 15 residues. Trimming stripped 4 bases from V and 7 bases from J, with 20 bases between. CDR3 DNA: TGCAGCGTTGGGCAACCTACTGGGTTGCGGAATGAGCAGTTCTTC. This gives the protein CSVGQPTGLRNEQFF.

The chain employs TRBV14 and TRBJ2-7; 11 bases are a match to TRBD1. Germline lookup yields CDR1 SGHDN and CDR2 FVKESK. J lost 5 bases, V lost 2 bases, and 5 bases had no gene match. This CDR3 contains 15 residues. CDR3 in DNA: TGTGCCAGCAGCCAAAGTTGGGACAGGGGGAACGAGCAGTACTTC. It codes for CASSQSWDRGNEQYF.

The chain employs TRBV28 and TRBJ1-4, with TRBD1 identical over 8 bases. The CDR3 runs 14 residues. Per germline, CDR1 MDHEN and CDR2 SYDVKM. Trimming took 6 bases from V and 8 from J; bases not matched to a gene: 8. The CDR3, as DNA: TGTGCCAGCAGGACAGGGGCTCCGGGGGAAAAACTGTTTTTT. It translates to CASRTGAPGEKLFF.

This chain links TRBV27 with TRBJ2-1; a weak D match, TRBD1 (5 bases). Deletions cut 4 bases from V and 0 bases from J, with 13 bases between. This CDR3 region has 16 residues. The germline V gene has CDR1 MNHEY and CDR2 SMNVEV (reference sequence). CDR3 sequence (DNA): TGTGCCAGCAGTTCGAGAGGACATATCTCCTACAATGAGCAGTTCTTC. This encodes CASSSRGHISYNEQFF.

As DNA, the CDR3 is TGTGCCAGGATAACTACGACTCAAACGACCGGGACGTGGGGGACCGGGGAGCTGTTTTTT. Amino acid sequence: CARITTTQTTGTWGTGELFF. This sequence joins TRBV7-3 and TRBJ2-2; D may correspond to TRBD1 or TRBD2 (5 bases each). Trimming removed 9 bases from V and 5 bases from J, with 34 bases in between. Germline V gene lookup returns CDR1 SGHTA and CDR2 FQGTGA. There are 20 residues in the CDR3.

The chain combines TRBV20-1 with TRBJ2-1, with 7 bases that match TRBD2. This CDR3 region has 16 residues. The germline V gene has CDR1 DFQATT and CDR2 SNEGSKA (reference sequence). Trimming cost V 3 bases and J 5 bases; bases outside gene matches: 13. The CDR3 DNA reads as TGCAGTGCTAGTCCTCCCAGCGGGACCCCCCACAATGAGCAGTTCTTC. Translation gives CSASPPSGTPHNEQFF.

The rearrangement uses TRBV7-2 and TRBJ2-1; 7 bases map to TRBD1. The CDR3 is 15 residues long. Per germline, CDR1 SGHTA and CDR2 FQGNSA. Trimming took 4 bases from V and 2 from J; bases not matched to a gene: 5. This CDR3 reads CASSSDRSTYNEQFF. Written as DNA, the CDR3 is TGTGCCAGCAGCTCGGACAGGTCGACCTACAATGAGCAGTTCTTC.

This clonotype was detected many times. This chain uses TRBV29-1 with TRBJ2-3, with D tentatively TRBD2 (5 bases). The V gene's germline CDR1 is SQVTM and CDR2 ANQGSEA. This CDR3 is built from 13 residues. The ends were cut back, 6 bases at V and 6 bases at J, with 16 bases in the middle. CDR3 bases: TGCAGCGTCCCCCCGGGGTCTGCGGATACGCAGTATTTT. This translates into CSVPPGSADTQYF.

This clonotype was detected a few times. The chain is built from TRBV6-1 and TRBJ2-3, with D perhaps matching TRBD2 (6 bases). With 6 bases removed from V and 4 bases from J, the gap between germline ends came to 11 bases. In germline, CDR1 is MNHNS, CDR2 SASEGT. The CDR3 spans 13 residues. The CDR3: CASRVAGPDTQYF. For the CDR3, the DNA is TGTGCCAGCAGGGTGGCGGGGCCAGATACGCAGTATTTT.

The chain links TRBV7-3 to TRBJ2-1, with no clear D. CDR1 and CDR2 (germline): SGHTA, FQGTGA. V was cut by 0 bases and J by 2 bases, with 5 bases left in between. This CDR3 comprises 14 residues. For the CDR3, the DNA is TGTGCCAGCAGCTTAACCACAACCTACAATGAGCAGTTCTTC. Translating gives CASSLTTTYNEQFF.

This clonotype was detected only a few times. CDR3 bases: TGCAGTGCTAGGGATGTGATGGGCGGGGAGACCCAGTACTTC. It translates to CSARDVMGGETQYF. This chain connects TRBV20-1 to TRBJ2-5; tentatively, D is TRBD2 (5 bases). The CDR3 has 14 residues. The V end lost 3 bases, the J end lost 5 bases, and 16 bases lay between the germline ends. Germline CDR1 DFQATT, CDR2 SNEGSKA (reference sequence).

This chain joins TRBV7-9 and TRBJ1-2; a possible D gene is TRBD1 (5 bases). V was trimmed by 5 bases and J by 4 bases, leaving 11 bases between them. There are 13 residues in the CDR3. CDR1 and CDR2 from the germline V gene are SEHNR and FQNEAQ (reference sequence). CDR3 sequence reads: CASSRDRTYGYTF. CDR3 sequence (DNA): TGTGCCAGCAGCCGCGACAGAACCTATGGCTACACCTTC.

This clonotype has a handful of counts. The J gene is TRBJ1-2, the V gene TRBV5-1; D ambiguous. Trimming removed 3 bases at V and 4 bases at J, with 10 bases between. Germline V gene data show CDR1 as SGHRS and CDR2 as YFSETQ. The CDR3 has 13 residues. CDR3 DNA sequence: TGCGCCAGCAGCTCGACGGGGTCCTATGGCTACACCTTC. This codes for CASSSTGSYGYTF. Combining the CDR3 with reference TRBV5-1 and TRBJ1-2 gives the whole variable domain KAGVTQTPRYLIKTRGQQVTLSCSPISGHRSVSWYQQTPGQGLQFLFEYFSETQRNKGNFPGRFSGRQFSNSRSEMNVSTLELGDSALYLCASSSTGSYGYTFGSGTRLTVV.

The V gene is TRBV3-1, the J gene TRBJ1-6, with TRBD1 identical over 8 bases. This CDR3 is 14 amino acids long. J gave up 7 bases and V 2 bases, and 1 base lay outside the gene matches. The V gene's germline CDR1 is LGHDT and CDR2 YNNKEL (reference sequence). The CDR3 loop reads CASSQWDRNSPLHF. The CDR3 DNA follows: TGTGCCAGCAGCCAATGGGACAGGAATTCACCCCTCCACTTT.

Turning to this clonotype: Given a much more abundant clone one base away, this may be a read error. The chain links TRBV10-3 to TRBJ2-1; 9 nucleotides line up with TRBD2. V shed 2 bases, J shed 11 bases, and the junction held 13 bases outside the gene matches. Germline V gene sequence: CDR1 ENHRY, CDR2 SYGVKD. The CDR3 runs 16 residues. CDR3 region: CAISEKAGGKSYQQFF. The CDR3 DNA reads TGTGCCATCAGTGAGAAGGCGGGAGGGAAGTCCTATCAGCAGTTCTTC.

Ten or more counts support this clonotype. Written as DNA, the CDR3 is TGTGCCAGCAGTTTAGAAATCCCAGCTACGAACACCGGGGAGCTGTTTTTT. It yields the protein CASSLEIPATNTGELFF. The chain employs TRBV12-3 or TRBV12-4 and TRBJ2-2; D not certain. Between the trimmed V and J ends, which lost 1 base and 0 bases, there was a span of 12 bases. This CDR3 contains 17 residues.